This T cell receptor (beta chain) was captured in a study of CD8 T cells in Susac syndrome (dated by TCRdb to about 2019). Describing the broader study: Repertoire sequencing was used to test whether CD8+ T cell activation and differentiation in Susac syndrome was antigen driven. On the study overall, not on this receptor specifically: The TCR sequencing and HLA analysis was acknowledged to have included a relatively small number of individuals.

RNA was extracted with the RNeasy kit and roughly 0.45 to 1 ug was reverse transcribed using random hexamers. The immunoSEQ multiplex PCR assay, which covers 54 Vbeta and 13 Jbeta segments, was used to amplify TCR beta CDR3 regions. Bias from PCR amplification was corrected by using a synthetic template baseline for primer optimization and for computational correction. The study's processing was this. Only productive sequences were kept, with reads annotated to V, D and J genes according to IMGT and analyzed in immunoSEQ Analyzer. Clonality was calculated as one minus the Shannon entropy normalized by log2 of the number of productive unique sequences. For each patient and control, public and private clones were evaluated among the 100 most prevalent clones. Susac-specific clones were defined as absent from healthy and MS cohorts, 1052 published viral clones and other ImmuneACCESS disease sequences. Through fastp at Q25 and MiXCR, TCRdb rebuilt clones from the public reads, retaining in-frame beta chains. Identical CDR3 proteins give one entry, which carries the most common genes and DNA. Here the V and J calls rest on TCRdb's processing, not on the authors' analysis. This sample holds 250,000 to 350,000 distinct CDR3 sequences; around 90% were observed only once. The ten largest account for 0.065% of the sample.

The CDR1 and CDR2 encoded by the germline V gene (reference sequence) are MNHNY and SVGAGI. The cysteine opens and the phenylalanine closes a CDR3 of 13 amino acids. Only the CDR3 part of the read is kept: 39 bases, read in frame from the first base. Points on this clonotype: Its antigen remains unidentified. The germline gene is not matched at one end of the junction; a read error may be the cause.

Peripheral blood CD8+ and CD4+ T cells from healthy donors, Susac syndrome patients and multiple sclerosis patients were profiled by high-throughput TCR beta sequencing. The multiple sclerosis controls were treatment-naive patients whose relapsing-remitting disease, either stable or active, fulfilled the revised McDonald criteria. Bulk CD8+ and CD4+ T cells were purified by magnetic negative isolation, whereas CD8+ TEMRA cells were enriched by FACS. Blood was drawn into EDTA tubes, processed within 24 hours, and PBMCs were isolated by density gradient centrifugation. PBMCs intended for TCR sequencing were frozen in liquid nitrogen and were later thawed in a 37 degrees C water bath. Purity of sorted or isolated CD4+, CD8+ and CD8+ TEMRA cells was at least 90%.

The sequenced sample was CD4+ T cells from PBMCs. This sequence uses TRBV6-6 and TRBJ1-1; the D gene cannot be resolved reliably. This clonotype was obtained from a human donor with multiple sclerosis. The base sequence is TGTGCCAACAGTTACTCGGAGAACACTGAAGCTTTCTTT. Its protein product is CANSYSENTEAFF.